Shown below are 14 T cell receptor beta chains from a single sample sequenced in a study of cytomegalovirus exposure and HLA in healthy donors. The PCR contained 60 Vbeta and 13 Jbeta primers. Assay: immunoSEQ multiplex PCR; the TCRdb copy retains only in-frame clones and omits some. Found here are approximately 100,000 clones, around three quarters of them singletons; the top ten hold 2.6%. The sequenced sample was PBMCs. The origin of the receptors is a man aged 50 or older in good health and CMV-seropositive.

The V call is TRBV4-1, the J call TRBJ2-5; TRBD1 matches at 8 bases. Gene TRBJ2-7 matches the end of the DNA better, so the J call may be wrong. Germline-derived CDR1 and CDR2 are MGHRA and YSYEKL. The CDR3 is made up of 15 amino acids. DNA of the CDR3: TGCGCCAGCAGCCAAGCAGGGACAGGAGGAGGCGAGCAGTACTTC. This translates into CASSQAGTGGGEQYF.

This sequence joins TRBV19 and TRBJ1-5, with TRBD1 as a possible D gene (5 bases). CDR1 LNHDA and CDR2 SQIVND come from the germline V gene (reference sequence). CDR3 length: 14 residues. V was cut by 4 bases and J by 3 bases, with 10 bases left in between. The CDR3 sequence: CASSTRQHNQPQHF. Written as DNA, the CDR3 is TGTGCCAGTAGTACCCGACAGCACAATCAGCCCCAGCATTTT.

The count of this clone is one. The V and J genes are TRBV9 and TRBJ2-5; TRBD2 aligns across 10 bases. Germline CDR1 SGDLS, CDR2 YYNGEE. The CDR3 has 16 amino acids. With V trimmed by 3 bases and J by 5 bases, 10 bases remained unmatched. The CDR3 region is CASSARGNSGGETQYF. CDR3 coding DNA: TGTGCCAGCAGCGCACGGGGTAATAGCGGGGGGGAGACCCAGTACTTC.

The CDR3: CASRTDRGEKLFF. The CDR3 coding sequence is TGTGCCAGCAGGACGGACAGGGGAGAAAAACTGTTTTTT. This chain uses TRBV2 with TRBJ1-4, with 9 positions matching TRBD1. The CDR3 totals 13 residues. J lost 8 bases, V lost 6 bases, and 4 bases had no gene match. The germline V gene encodes CDR1 SNHLY and CDR2 FYNNEI.

This rearrangement joins TRBV11-1 to TRBJ2-1; D gene uncertain. Trimming cost V 2 bases and J 6 bases, with 20 bases left between them. The CDR3 runs 17 residues. In germline, CDR1 is SGHAT, CDR2 FQDESV (reference sequence). The CDR3 DNA is TGTGCCAGCAGCTTACAACCTAAGACTTCCTCCCGCAATGAGCAGTTCTTC. The encoded protein is CASSLQPKTSSRNEQFF.

As DNA, the CDR3 is TGTGCCAGCAGCTTGGGGGGCAGGGGCTCCCAAGAGACCCAGTACTTC. It specifies CASSLGGRGSQETQYF. The chain uses TRBV5-4 and TRBJ2-5; D perhaps matches TRBD1 (6 bases). Trimming took off 0 bases at V and 1 base at J, with 13 bases between the two ends. The CDR3 extends over 16 amino acids. Germline V gene data show CDR1 as SGHNT and CDR2 as YYREEE (reference sequence).

The chain links TRBV6-5 to TRBJ2-2; D perhaps matches TRBD2 (5 bases). The CDR3 runs to 14 residues. Germline lookup yields CDR1 MNHEY and CDR2 SVGAGI. V lost 4 bases to trimming and J lost 4 bases, with 10 bases between them. Written as DNA, the CDR3 is TGTGCCAGCAGTTGGAGGTTTTCCACCGGGGAGCTGTTTTTT. This translates into CASSWRFSTGELFF.

The CDR3 DNA sequence: TGTGCCAGCAGCCTAGTGGCGGGGGGCAGGTCTGGAAACACCATATATTTT. Protein product: CASSLVAGGRSGNTIYF. The chain employs TRBV7-8 and TRBJ1-3, with TRBD1 as a possible D gene (6 bases). The ends were cut back, 5 bases at V and 1 base at J, with 18 bases in the middle. This CDR3 spans 17 amino acids. Looked up from germline, CDR1 is SGHVS and CDR2 is FQNEAQ.

This sequence joins TRBV7-2 and TRBJ2-7; D is undetermined. Per the germline V gene, CDR1 is SGHTA and CDR2 is FQGNSA. CDR3 length: 13 residues. V was trimmed by 1 base and J by 0 bases, leaving 4 bases between them. The CDR3 here is CASSLVRSYEQYF. CDR3 coding DNA: TGTGCCAGCAGCTTAGTCCGCTCCTACGAGCAGTACTTC.

The V and J genes are TRBV27 and TRBJ2-7, with 7 bases fitting TRBD1. CDR1 and CDR2 (germline): MNHEY, SMNVEV (reference sequence). V was pared by 5 bases and J by 1 base, with 5 bases of the junction left unmatched. This CDR3 spans 14 amino acids. CDR3 residues: CASSRTGNSYEQYF. As DNA, the CDR3 is TGTGCCAGCAGTCGGACAGGAAATTCCTACGAGCAGTACTTC.

This chain connects TRBV6-1 to TRBJ1-2, with TRBD1 as a possible D gene (5 bases). The CDR3 consists of 14 residues. Looked up from germline, CDR1 is MNHNS and CDR2 is SASEGT. The V gene lost 6 bases and the J gene lost 4 bases, with 15 bases spanning the gap. This CDR3 reads CASRGDGGSYGYTF. The CDR3 DNA sequence: TGTGCCAGCAGGGGGGACGGGGGGTCCTATGGCTACACCTTC.

The CDR3 DNA reads as TGTGCCAGCAGCCGACAGGGATTGGATTCACCCCTCCACTTT. Translated: CASSRQGLDSPLHF. This chain joins TRBV27 and TRBJ1-6; 7 nucleotides match TRBD1. Germline-derived CDR1 and CDR2 are MNHEY and SMNVEV (reference sequence). J was trimmed by 8 bases and V by 6 bases; bases with no gene match: 7. The CDR3 is 14 residues long.

V usage is TRBV5-1 and J usage is TRBJ1-2; 7 bases agree with TRBD1. V was clipped by 5 bases and J by 0 bases; unmatched bases: 25. Germline V CDR1 and CDR2: SGHRS, YFSETQ. The CDR3 length is 21 residues. The CDR3 loop reads CASSLSLGTATWDSSNYGYTF. CDR3 nucleotide sequence: TGCGCCAGCAGTCTATCACTCGGGACAGCAACTTGGGACAGCTCTAACTATGGCTACACCTTC.

V is TRBV2 and J is TRBJ2-5; D may be TRBD2 (6 bases). The CDR3 loop spans 13 amino acids. The V end was cut by 6 bases, the J end by 1 base, with 9 bases between. Germline CDR1 reads SNHLY; CDR2 reads FYNNEI. Written as DNA, the CDR3 is TGTGCCAGCAGCAGGGACTTCCAAGAGACCCAGTACTTC. Its protein is CASSRDFQETQYF.